The entry below gives a single TCR beta chain sequence along with its context. This sample stems from a study of identical twins. Germline CDR1 reads MNHEY; CDR2 reads SVGAGI. This CDR3 spans 17 amino acids. The ends lost 2 bases at V and 8 bases at J; junction bases unmatched: 12. TCRdb reanalysed the 5' RACE reads using MiXCR and keeps one entry per CDR3 protein. The repertoire consists of 600,000 to 850,000 distinct CDR3 sequences, with roughly 20% occurring once and the leading ten covering 13%. The same sample was also used in a study of T cells expressing NK-cell markers.

The chain couples TRBV6-5 to TRBJ1-4; 9 nucleotides align to TRBD1. The source material was PBMCs. This receptor was taken from a woman aged 18-29 years in good health. DNA of the CDR3: TGTGCCAGCAGTTACGGCAGCTCCGGGACAGGGAGCGAAAAACTGTTTTTT. Protein product: CASSYGSSGTGSEKLFF.